These T cell receptor beta chains were read from a single sample in a study of T cells in Graves' hyperthyroidism and ophthalmopathy. MiXCR, run by TCRdb on the multiplex PCR reads, gives a single entry per CDR3 protein. The table lists more than 500,000 distinct CDR3 sequences, 14% to 15% of them singletons. Sequenced input: blood. The receptors were gathered from a woman aged 35 to 49 with Graves' ophthalmopathy. Each CDR3 is given with its conserved first and last residue. The order of the fields is CDR3 DNA, CDR3 protein, D gene, CDR3 length, V gene, J gene, clone size. The D gene is left open where the match is weak. Only part of the rows carry a size: once, few, many, or a class if the clone is expanded.

cdr3_nt: TGTGCTAGTGGTTTAGTAAGTCCAGATACGCAGTATTTT
cdr3_aa: CASGLVSPDTQYF
d_call: .
cdr3_length: 13
v_call: TRBV12-5
j_call: TRBJ2-3
clone_size: few

cdr3_nt: TGTGCCAGCAGCTTAGAGATAGCGGGGGAGACCCAGTACTTC
cdr3_aa: CASSLEIAGETQYF
d_call: TRBD2
cdr3_length: 14
v_call: TRBV7-2
j_call: TRBJ2-5
clone_size: many

cdr3_nt: TGCAGTGCTAGAGTACAGGCCGTCCAGGGAGGCGAGCAGTACTTC
cdr3_aa: CSARVQAVQGGEQYF
d_call: .
cdr3_length: 15
v_call: TRBV20-1
j_call: TRBJ2-7
clone_size: many

cdr3_nt: TGTGCCAGCAGTTTGGACGGGTGGGCGAACACCGGGGAGCTGTTTTTT
cdr3_aa: CASSLDGWANTGELFF
d_call: .
cdr3_length: 16
v_call: TRBV28
j_call: TRBJ2-2
clone_size: .

cdr3_nt: TGCGCCAGCAGCTTGGGCGGAGGGGGTTCTGGGGCCAACGTCCTGACTTTC
cdr3_aa: CASSLGGGGSGANVLTF
d_call: .
cdr3_length: 17
v_call: TRBV5-1
j_call: TRBJ2-6
clone_size: few

cdr3_nt: TGTGCCAGTAGTATATTACCCTACGGGGGAGGTCAGCCCCAGCATTTT
cdr3_aa: CASSILPYGGGQPQHF
d_call: .
cdr3_length: 16
v_call: TRBV19
j_call: TRBJ1-5
clone_size: many

cdr3_nt: TGTGCCAGCAAGGAGGGGACTAGCGGGAGTTACGAGCAGTACTTC
cdr3_aa: CASKEGTSGSYEQYF
d_call: TRBD2
cdr3_length: 15
v_call: TRBV2
j_call: TRBJ2-7
clone_size: many

cdr3_nt: TGTGCCAGCAGTTTATTCGATCAGGGATACGAGCAGTACTTC
cdr3_aa: CASSLFDQGYEQYF
d_call: .
cdr3_length: 14
v_call: TRBV28
j_call: TRBJ2-7
clone_size: many

cdr3_nt: TGTGCCAGCAGCCTCCAGACAGGCCACAAAAACATTCAGTACTTC
cdr3_aa: CASSLQTGHKNIQYF
d_call: .
cdr3_length: 15
v_call: TRBV7-2
j_call: TRBJ2-4
clone_size: many

cdr3_nt: TGTGCCAGCAGCCAAGAAACCTGGACAGGCGATGGCTACACCTTC
cdr3_aa: CASSQETWTGDGYTF
d_call: TRBD1
cdr3_length: 15
v_call: TRBV14
j_call: TRBJ1-2
clone_size: many

cdr3_nt: TGTGCCAGCAGCCCAGAGGGGGGACAGTTCCAGCCCCAGCATTTT
cdr3_aa: CASSPEGGQFQPQHF
d_call: TRBD1
cdr3_length: 15
v_call: TRBV7-2
j_call: TRBJ1-5
clone_size: many

cdr3_nt: TGTGCCAGTAGTGCCAGAGGGGACACCTTAAATGGTGGCTACACCTTC
cdr3_aa: CASSARGDTLNGGYTF
d_call: .
cdr3_length: 16
v_call: TRBV19
j_call: TRBJ1-2
clone_size: .

cdr3_nt: TGTGCCAGCAGCTTATACCCCGGGACAGGGGGTATTGAAGAGACCCAGTACTTC
cdr3_aa: CASSLYPGTGGIEETQYF
d_call: TRBD1
cdr3_length: 18
v_call: TRBV7-2
j_call: TRBJ2-5
clone_size: many

cdr3_nt: TGTGCCAGCAGCTTATCTGGGGGAAAAGGAAACACCATATATTTT
cdr3_aa: CASSLSGGKGNTIYF
d_call: .
cdr3_length: 15
v_call: TRBV7-8
j_call: TRBJ1-3
clone_size: many

cdr3_nt: TGCAGTGCTAGAGAGTCTAGCGGGACCTACGAGCAGTACTTC
cdr3_aa: CSARESSGTYEQYF
d_call: TRBD2
cdr3_length: 14
v_call: TRBV20-1
j_call: TRBJ2-7
clone_size: many

cdr3_nt: TGTGCCACCTACCATACTCGACAGGCCTTCTATGGCTACACCTTC
cdr3_aa: CATYHTRQAFYGYTF
d_call: .
cdr3_length: 15
v_call: TRBV10-3
j_call: TRBJ1-2
clone_size: many

cdr3_nt: TGTGCCAGCAGACAAAGGCCCAGGGTCTACGAGCAGTACTTC
cdr3_aa: CASRQRPRVYEQYF
d_call: .
cdr3_length: 14
v_call: TRBV27
j_call: TRBJ2-7
clone_size: many

cdr3_nt: TGCAGCGTCGACCCGACAGGGAGCGGAGGCTACACCTTC
cdr3_aa: CSVDPTGSGGYTF
d_call: TRBD1
cdr3_length: 13
v_call: TRBV29-1
j_call: TRBJ1-2
clone_size: few

cdr3_nt: TGTGCCTTCGAACTGGACAGGGCCTACGAGCAGTACTTC
cdr3_aa: CAFELDRAYEQYF
d_call: TRBD1
cdr3_length: 13
v_call: TRBV30
j_call: TRBJ2-7
clone_size: .

cdr3_nt: TGTGCCAGTGCCCGGGACGACACCTACGAGCAGTACTTC
cdr3_aa: CASARDDTYEQYF
d_call: .
cdr3_length: 13
v_call: TRBV19
j_call: TRBJ2-7
clone_size: .

cdr3_nt: TGCAGTGCTAGGTCGCTAGCGGGAGTGGGGAACACCGGGGAGCTGTTTTTT
cdr3_aa: CSARSLAGVGNTGELFF
d_call: TRBD2
cdr3_length: 17
v_call: TRBV20-1
j_call: TRBJ2-2
clone_size: .

cdr3_nt: TGTGCCAGCAGCCCCGAGAGCTTAACTCAATGGGACGAGCAGTACTTC
cdr3_aa: CASSPESLTQWDEQYF
d_call: .
cdr3_length: 16
v_call: TRBV7-2
j_call: TRBJ2-7
clone_size: many

cdr3_nt: TGTGCCAGTAGTATCCAGGGTATTGCCTATGGCTACACCTTC
cdr3_aa: CASSIQGIAYGYTF
d_call: .
cdr3_length: 14
v_call: TRBV19
j_call: TRBJ1-2
clone_size: many

cdr3_nt: TGTGCCAGCAGCTTAAACGTAGCGGGAGTGTTCGAGCAGTACTTC
cdr3_aa: CASSLNVAGVFEQYF
d_call: TRBD2
cdr3_length: 15
v_call: TRBV11-2
j_call: TRBJ2-7
clone_size: many

cdr3_nt: TGTGCCAGTAGTATGGGGGGGGGGACCCCCTACGAGCAGTACTTC
cdr3_aa: CASSMGGGTPYEQYF
d_call: TRBD2
cdr3_length: 15
v_call: TRBV19
j_call: TRBJ2-7
clone_size: .

cdr3_nt: TGCAGTGCTAGGGAACCCGGGTTCCATGGCTACACCTTC
cdr3_aa: CSAREPGFHGYTF
d_call: .
cdr3_length: 13
v_call: TRBV20-1
j_call: TRBJ1-2
clone_size: many

cdr3_nt: TGTGCCACCAGCAGAGGGACGGATCTGGAGCAGTACTTC
cdr3_aa: CATSRGTDLEQYF
d_call: .
cdr3_length: 13
v_call: TRBV15
j_call: TRBJ2-7
clone_size: many

cdr3_nt: TGTGCCAGCGCCGAGCGGACAACCTACAATGAGCAGTTCTTC
cdr3_aa: CASAERTTYNEQFF
d_call: .
cdr3_length: 14
v_call: TRBV6-1
j_call: TRBJ2-1
clone_size: few

cdr3_nt: TGTGCTAGTGGGTACGGGACTAGCGGGAGAATCGGAGAGCAGTACTTC
cdr3_aa: CASGYGTSGRIGEQYF
d_call: TRBD2
cdr3_length: 16
v_call: TRBV12-5
j_call: TRBJ2-7
clone_size: many

cdr3_nt: TGTGCCATCAGCGACACGGCCAGGGGCACCTACGAGCAGTACTTC
cdr3_aa: CAISDTARGTYEQYF
d_call: .
cdr3_length: 15
v_call: TRBV10-3
j_call: TRBJ2-7
clone_size: many

cdr3_nt: TGTGCCAGCAGCGATGGGACAGGGGGGCAGACCCAGTACTTC
cdr3_aa: CASSDGTGGQTQYF
d_call: TRBD1
cdr3_length: 14
v_call: TRBV2
j_call: TRBJ2-5
clone_size: many

cdr3_nt: TGTGCCAGCAGTGAACTGGGACAGCAAGAGACCCAGTACTTC
cdr3_aa: CASSELGQQETQYF
d_call: TRBD1
cdr3_length: 14
v_call: TRBV6-1
j_call: TRBJ2-5
clone_size: many